This T cell receptor (beta chain) is from a study of OX40 agonist ivuxolimab in advanced cancers. Study-wide context: Ivuxolimab is an agonistic anti-OX40 (CD134) antibody, and patients were treated with it. Partial responses, seen in three patients, involved one hepatocellular carcinoma and two cutaneous melanomas.

Worth noting for this clone: Its antigen remains unknown.

Study-level findings and limits: The study observed clonal expansion of CD4+ and CD8+ blood T cells by week 6 at 0.1 to 3.0 mg/kg.

Sequencing used immunoSEQ multiplex PCR; TCRdb keeps in-frame clones, though not all of them. The sample lists 55,000 to 70,000 clones; approximately 80% were seen once. V was clipped by 4 bases and J by 3 bases, with 12 bases between them. CDR3 length: 14 residues. Per the germline V gene, CDR1 is MNHNS and CDR2 is SASEGT. The sample consisted of CD4+ or CD8+ T cells sorted from blood, taken in a trial of the OX40 agonist ivuxolimab. The source of this sequence is an adult with an advanced solid tumor such as melanoma, head and neck, liver or kidney cancer. V gene TRBV6-1 combines with J gene TRBJ1-2; possibly TRBD1 for D (6 bases). In DNA, the CDR3 is TGTGCCAGCAGTGTCTCTTCAGGGGACTATGGCTACACCTTC. This encodes CASSVSSGDYGYTF.